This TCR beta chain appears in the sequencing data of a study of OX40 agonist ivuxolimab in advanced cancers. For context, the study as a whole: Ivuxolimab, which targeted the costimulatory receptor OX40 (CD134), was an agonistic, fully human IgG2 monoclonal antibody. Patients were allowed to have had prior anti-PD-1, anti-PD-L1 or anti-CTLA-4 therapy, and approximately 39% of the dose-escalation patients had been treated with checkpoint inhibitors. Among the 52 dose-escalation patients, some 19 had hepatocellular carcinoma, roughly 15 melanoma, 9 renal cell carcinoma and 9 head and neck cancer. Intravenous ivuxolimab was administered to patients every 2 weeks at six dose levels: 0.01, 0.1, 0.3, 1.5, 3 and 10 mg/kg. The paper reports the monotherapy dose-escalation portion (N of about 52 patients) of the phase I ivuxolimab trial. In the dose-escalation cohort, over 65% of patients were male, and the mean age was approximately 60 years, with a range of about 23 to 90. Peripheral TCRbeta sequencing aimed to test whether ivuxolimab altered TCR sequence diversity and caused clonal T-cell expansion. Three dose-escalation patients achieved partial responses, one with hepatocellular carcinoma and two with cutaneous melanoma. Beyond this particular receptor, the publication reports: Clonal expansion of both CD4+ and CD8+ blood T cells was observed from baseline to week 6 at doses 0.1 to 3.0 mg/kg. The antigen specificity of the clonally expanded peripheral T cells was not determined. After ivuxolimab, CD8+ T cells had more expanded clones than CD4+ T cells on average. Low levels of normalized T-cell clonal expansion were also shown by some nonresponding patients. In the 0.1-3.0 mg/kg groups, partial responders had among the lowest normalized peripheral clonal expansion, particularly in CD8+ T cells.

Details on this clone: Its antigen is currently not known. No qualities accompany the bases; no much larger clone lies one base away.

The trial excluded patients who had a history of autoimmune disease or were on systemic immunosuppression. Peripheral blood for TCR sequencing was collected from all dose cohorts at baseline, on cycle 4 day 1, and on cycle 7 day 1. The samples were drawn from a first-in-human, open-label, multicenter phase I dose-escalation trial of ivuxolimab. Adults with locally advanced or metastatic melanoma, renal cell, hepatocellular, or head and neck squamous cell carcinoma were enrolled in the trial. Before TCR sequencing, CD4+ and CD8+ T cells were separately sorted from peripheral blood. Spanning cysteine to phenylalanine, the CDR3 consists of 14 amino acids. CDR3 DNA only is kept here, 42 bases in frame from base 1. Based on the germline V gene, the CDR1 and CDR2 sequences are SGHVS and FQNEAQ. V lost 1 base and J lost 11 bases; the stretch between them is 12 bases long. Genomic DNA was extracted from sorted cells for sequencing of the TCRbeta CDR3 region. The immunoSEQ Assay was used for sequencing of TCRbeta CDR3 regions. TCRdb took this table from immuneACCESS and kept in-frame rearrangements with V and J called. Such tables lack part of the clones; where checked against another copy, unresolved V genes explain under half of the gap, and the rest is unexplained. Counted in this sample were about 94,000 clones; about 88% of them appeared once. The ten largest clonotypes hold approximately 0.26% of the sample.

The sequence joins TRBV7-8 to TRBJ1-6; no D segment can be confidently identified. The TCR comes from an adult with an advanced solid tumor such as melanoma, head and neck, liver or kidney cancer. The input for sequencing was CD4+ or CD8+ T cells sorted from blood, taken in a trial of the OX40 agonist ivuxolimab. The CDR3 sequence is CASSLGDQIPPLHF. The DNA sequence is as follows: TGTGCCAGCAGCTTAGGGGATCAAATACCACCCCTCCACTTT.